This is a list of T cell receptor beta chains from one sample in a study of post-analysis software for immune sequencing data. TCRdb ran MiXCR on the PCR reads and lists one entry per CDR3 protein. The table includes about 570,000 distinct CDR3 sequences, around a third detected once. Sequenced input: blood. These receptors came from a girl aged 2-17 years with multiple sclerosis. CDR3s leave out the opening cysteine and the closing phenylalanine or tryptophan. Not all rows give a size; the values are once, few, many and, for expanded clones, a class.

v_gene	abundance	j_gene	CDR3aa
TRBV6-2/TRBV6-3	few	TRBJ1-4	ASSSGQGRRKLF
TRBV11-2	NA	TRBJ2-7	ASTYTGGAAYEQY
TRBV4-2	few	TRBJ1-2	ASSQGDRFLNYGYT
TRBV4-1	NA	TRBJ1-1	ASSQDGETEAF
TRBV20-1	NA	TRBJ2-2	SARELTGVVEELF
TRBV6-6	NA	TRBJ2-1	ASGGISSYEQF
TRBV6-2/TRBV6-3	NA	TRBJ2-7	ASSYKRGSSYEQY
TRBV6-6	NA	TRBJ2-1	ASSYLLAINEQF
TRBV10-3	few	TRBJ2-5	AISPGPGGRETQY
TRBV7-8	NA	TRBJ2-3	ASSPRRTSGRTDTQY
TRBV9	NA	TRBJ2-3	ASSPVPERGRDTQY
TRBV5-1	NA	TRBJ1-2	ASSLTGGLGYT
TRBV11-2	NA	TRBJ2-1	ASRGTSGGLSSYNEQF
TRBV20-1	NA	TRBJ2-3	SARGVYAQY
TRBV20-1	NA	TRBJ2-7	SARDGQGIGVYEQY
TRBV5-5	NA	TRBJ2-1	ASSPWTGGVNEQF
TRBV28	NA	TRBJ1-1	ASSFSGTVNTEAF
TRBV24-1	few	TRBJ2-3	ATSPPEAGDTQY
TRBV20-1	few	TRBJ1-4	SAGQGAFGEKLF
TRBV29-1	few	TRBJ2-1	SAGGTAQF
TRBV4-1	few	TRBJ2-5	ASSQDGGLAVQETQY
TRBV7-3	few	TRBJ2-3	ASSPHGEHTQY
TRBV4-1	NA	TRBJ1-5	ASSQEGNRAQQPQH
TRBV15	NA	TRBJ2-7	ATSREGYWGQEYYEQY
TRBV7-3	NA	TRBJ2-1	ASSLEGAGFNEQF
TRBV20-1	NA	TRBJ2-7	SARDSNRVYEQY
TRBV4-1	few	TRBJ2-4	ASSPNRLRDIQY
TRBV12-3/TRBV12-4	many	TRBJ1-5	ASSRQGSNQPQH
TRBV11-2	few	TRBJ2-3	ASSLGNRNTDTQY
TRBV14	NA	TRBJ2-1	ASSQEGGNEQF
TRBV29-1	NA	TRBJ1-4	SVEDAQTNEKLF
TRBV11-3	few	TRBJ2-7	ASSERLAGVYEQY
TRBV7-9	NA	TRBJ2-1	ASSLASRRTRPLSYNEQF
TRBV7-3	few	TRBJ1-2	ASSLSGGLGYT
TRBV20-1	NA	TRBJ2-5	SARDQTGGETQY
TRBV12-3/TRBV12-4	NA	TRBJ2-7	ASSPFRGGYEQY
TRBV5-5	many	TRBJ2-1	ASSLAALSYNEQF
TRBV11-2	NA	TRBJ2-3	ASSLQAGGADTQY
TRBV12-3/TRBV12-4	few	TRBJ2-7	ASSPGQGVHEQY
TRBV29-1	many	TRBJ1-2	SVDWDGYT
TRBV7-8	NA	TRBJ1-1	ASSPNRGLGTEAF